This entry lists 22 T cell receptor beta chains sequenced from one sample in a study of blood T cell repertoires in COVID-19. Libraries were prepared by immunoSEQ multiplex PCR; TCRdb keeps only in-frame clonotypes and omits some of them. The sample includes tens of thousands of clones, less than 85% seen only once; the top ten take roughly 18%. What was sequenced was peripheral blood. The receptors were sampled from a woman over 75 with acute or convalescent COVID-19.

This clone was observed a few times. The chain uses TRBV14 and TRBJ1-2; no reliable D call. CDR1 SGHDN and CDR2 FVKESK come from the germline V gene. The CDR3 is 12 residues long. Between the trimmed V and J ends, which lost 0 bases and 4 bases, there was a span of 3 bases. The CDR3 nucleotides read TGTGCCAGCAGCCAAGATATCTATGGCTACACCTTC. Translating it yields CASSQDIYGYTF.

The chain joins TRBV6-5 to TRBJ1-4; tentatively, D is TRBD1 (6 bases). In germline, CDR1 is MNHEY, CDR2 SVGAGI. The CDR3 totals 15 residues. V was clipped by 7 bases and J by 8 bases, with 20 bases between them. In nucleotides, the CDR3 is TGTGCCAGCACCCTACCGGGGGGGCATAGGGAAAAACTGTTTTTT. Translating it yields CASTLPGGHREKLFF.

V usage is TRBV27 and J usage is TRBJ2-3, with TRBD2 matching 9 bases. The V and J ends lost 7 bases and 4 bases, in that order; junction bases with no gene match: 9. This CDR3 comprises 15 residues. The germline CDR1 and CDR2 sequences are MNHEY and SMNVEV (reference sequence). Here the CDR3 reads CASTLFSGRADTQYF. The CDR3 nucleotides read TGTGCCAGCACCCTATTTAGCGGGAGAGCAGATACGCAGTATTTT.

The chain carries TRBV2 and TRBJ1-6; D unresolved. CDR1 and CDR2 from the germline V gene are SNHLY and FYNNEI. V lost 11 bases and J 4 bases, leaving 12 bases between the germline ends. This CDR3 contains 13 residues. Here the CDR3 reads CAGETGYNSPLHF. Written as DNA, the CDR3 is TGTGCCGGGGAGACTGGGTATAATTCACCCCTCCACTTT.

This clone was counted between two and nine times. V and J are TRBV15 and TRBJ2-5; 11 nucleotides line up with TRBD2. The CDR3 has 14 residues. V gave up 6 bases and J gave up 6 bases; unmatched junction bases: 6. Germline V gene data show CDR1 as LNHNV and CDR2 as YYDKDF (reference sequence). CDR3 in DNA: TGTGCCACCAGACTAGCGGGAGTGGTGCAGACCCAGTACTTC. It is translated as CATRLAGVVQTQYF. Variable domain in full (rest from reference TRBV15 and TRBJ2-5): DAMVIQNPRYQVTQFGKPVTLSCSQTLNHNVMYWYQQKSSQAPKLLFHYYDKDFNNEADTPDNFQSRRPNTSFCFLDIRSPGLGDTAMYLCATRLAGVVQTQYFGPGTRLLVL.

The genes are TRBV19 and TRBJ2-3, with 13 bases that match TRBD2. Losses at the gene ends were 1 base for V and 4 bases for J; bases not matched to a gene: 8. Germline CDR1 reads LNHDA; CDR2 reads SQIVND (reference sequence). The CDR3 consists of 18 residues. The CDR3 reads CASSIGLAGGSTSDTQYF. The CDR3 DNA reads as TGTGCCAGTAGTATAGGACTAGCGGGAGGCTCGACGTCAGATACGCAGTATTTT.

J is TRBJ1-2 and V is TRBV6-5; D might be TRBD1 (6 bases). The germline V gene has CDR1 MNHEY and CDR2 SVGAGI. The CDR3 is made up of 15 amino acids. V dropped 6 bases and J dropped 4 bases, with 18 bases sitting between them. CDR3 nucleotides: TGTGCCAGCAGGTCTCAGGGGACGCTAGTCTATGGCTACACCTTC. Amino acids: CASRSQGTLVYGYTF.

The CDR3 protein is CASSLVSGGSDTQYF. CDR3 DNA: TGTGCCAGCAGCTTAGTTAGCGGGGGCTCGGATACGCAGTATTTT. This rearrangement joins TRBV11-2 to TRBJ2-3; 9 nucleotides match TRBD2. The germline V gene has CDR1 SGHAT and CDR2 FQNNGV. This CDR3 has 15 amino acids. V trimming: 1 base; J trimming: 6 bases; junction bases outside the gene matches: 5.

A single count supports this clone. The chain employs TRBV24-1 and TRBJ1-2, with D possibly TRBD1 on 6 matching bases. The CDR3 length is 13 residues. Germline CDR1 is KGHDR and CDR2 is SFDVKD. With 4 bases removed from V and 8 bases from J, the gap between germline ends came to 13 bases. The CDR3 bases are TGTGCCACCAGTGAACCCGGGACAAAAGGCTACACCTTC. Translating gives CATSEPGTKGYTF.

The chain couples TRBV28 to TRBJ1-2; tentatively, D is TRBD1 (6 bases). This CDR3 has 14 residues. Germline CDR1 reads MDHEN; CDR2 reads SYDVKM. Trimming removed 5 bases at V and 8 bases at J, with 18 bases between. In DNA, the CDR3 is TGTGCCAGCAGTCAGTCTCAGGGGCGAGAGGGCTACACCTTC. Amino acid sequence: CASSQSQGREGYTF.

CDR3 in DNA: TGTGCCAGCAGGGTAGCGGGGGGACCAGATACGCAGTATTTT. Translation gives CASRVAGGPDTQYF. This chain uses TRBV2 with TRBJ2-3; 10 bases are shared with TRBD2. Per the germline V gene, CDR1 is SNHLY and CDR2 is FYNNEI. Trimming at V came to 6 bases and at J to 4 bases, leaving 4 bases not matched to a gene. The CDR3 extends over 14 amino acids.

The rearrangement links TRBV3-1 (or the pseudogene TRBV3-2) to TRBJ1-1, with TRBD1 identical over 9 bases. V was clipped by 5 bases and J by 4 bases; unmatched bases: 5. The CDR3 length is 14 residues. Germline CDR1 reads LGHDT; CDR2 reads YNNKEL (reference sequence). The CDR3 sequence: CASSSGTGTTEAFF. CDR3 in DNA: TGTGCCAGCAGCTCCGGGACAGGGACCACTGAAGCTTTCTTT.

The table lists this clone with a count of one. The CDR3 bases are TGTGCCACCAGCAACCCTAGCGGGAGGGACTACAATGAGCAGTTCTTC. Encoded protein: CATSNPSGRDYNEQFF. This rearrangement joins TRBV15 to TRBJ2-1; 12 bases map to TRBD2. CDR1 LNHNV and CDR2 YYDKDF come from the germline V gene (reference sequence). V was clipped by 4 bases and J by 3 bases; unmatched bases: 4. The length of the CDR3 is 16 residues.

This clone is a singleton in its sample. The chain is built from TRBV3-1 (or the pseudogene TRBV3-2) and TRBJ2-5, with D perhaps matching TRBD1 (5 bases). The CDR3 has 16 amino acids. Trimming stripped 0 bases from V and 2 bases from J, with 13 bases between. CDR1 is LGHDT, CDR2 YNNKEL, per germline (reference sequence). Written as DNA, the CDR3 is TGTGCCAGCAGCCAAGATCTTGGGTCAGGGCAAGAGACCCAGTACTTC. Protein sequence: CASSQDLGSGQETQYF.

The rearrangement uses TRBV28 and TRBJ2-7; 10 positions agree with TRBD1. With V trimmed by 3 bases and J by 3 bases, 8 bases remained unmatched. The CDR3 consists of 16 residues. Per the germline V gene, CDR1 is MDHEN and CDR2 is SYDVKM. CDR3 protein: CASSLGNRDRGYEQYF. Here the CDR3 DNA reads TGTGCCAGCAGTTTGGGAAACCGGGACAGGGGCTACGAGCAGTACTTC. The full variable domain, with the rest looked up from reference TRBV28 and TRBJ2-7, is DVKVTQSSRYLVKRTGEKVFLECVQDMDHENMFWYRQDPGLGLRLIYFSYDVKMKEKGDIPEGYSVSREKKERFSLILESASTNQTSMYLCASSLGNRDRGYEQYFGPGTRLTVT.

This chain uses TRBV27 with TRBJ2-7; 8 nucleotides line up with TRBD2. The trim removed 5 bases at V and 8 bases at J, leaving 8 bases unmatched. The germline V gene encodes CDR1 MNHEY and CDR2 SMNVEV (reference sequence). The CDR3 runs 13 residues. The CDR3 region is CASSPGLDGKQYF. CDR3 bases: TGTGCCAGCAGTCCGGGACTAGACGGAAAGCAGTACTTC.

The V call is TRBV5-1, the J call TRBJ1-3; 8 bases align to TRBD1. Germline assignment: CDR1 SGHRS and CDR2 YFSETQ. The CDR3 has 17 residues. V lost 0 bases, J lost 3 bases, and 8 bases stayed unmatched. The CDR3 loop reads CASSLEAGGTFGNTIYF. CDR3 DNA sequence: TGCGCCAGCAGCTTGGAGGCAGGGGGCACTTTTGGAAACACCATATATTTT.

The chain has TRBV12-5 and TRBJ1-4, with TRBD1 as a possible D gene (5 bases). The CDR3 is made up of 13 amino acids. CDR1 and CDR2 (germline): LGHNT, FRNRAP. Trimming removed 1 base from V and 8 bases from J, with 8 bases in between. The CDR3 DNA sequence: TGTGCTAGTGGTTTGGAACCAGGGGAAAAACTGTTTTTT. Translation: CASGLEPGEKLFF.

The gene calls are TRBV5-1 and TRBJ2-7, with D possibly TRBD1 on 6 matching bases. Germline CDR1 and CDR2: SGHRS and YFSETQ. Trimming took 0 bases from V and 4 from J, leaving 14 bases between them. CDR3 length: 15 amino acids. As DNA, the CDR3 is TGCGCCAGCAGCTTGGAGCAGGGGAGTGGGTACGAGCAGTACTTC. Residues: CASSLEQGSGYEQYF.

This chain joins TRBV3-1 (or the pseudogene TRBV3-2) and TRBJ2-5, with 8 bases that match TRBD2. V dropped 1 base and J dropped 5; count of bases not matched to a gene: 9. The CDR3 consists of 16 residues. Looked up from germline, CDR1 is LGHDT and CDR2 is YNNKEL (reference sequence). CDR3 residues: CASSQAGSGGGETQYF. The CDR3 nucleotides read TGTGCCAGCAGCCAAGCTGGAAGCGGGGGCGGGGAGACCCAGTACTTC.

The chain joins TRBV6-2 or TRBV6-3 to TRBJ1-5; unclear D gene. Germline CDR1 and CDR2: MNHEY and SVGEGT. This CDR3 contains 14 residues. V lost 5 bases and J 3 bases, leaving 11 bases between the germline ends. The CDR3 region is CASSRTDSNQPQHF. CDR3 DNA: TGTGCCAGCAGTCGTACAGATTCCAATCAGCCCCAGCATTTT.

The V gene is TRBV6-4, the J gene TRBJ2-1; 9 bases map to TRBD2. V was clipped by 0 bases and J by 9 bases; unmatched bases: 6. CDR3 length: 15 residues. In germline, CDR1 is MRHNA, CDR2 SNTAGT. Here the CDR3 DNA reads TGTGCCAGCAGTGACTCGCGGGAGGGTCCCGGTGAGCAGTTCTTC. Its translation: CASSDSREGPGEQFF.